This note documents a single T cell receptor beta chain sequence. Its target is not known. The table came from immunoSEQ multiplex PCR; TCRdb's copy has only in-frame clones and leaves some out. The profile shows just over 40,000 clones, about 90% of them singletons. This sample is drawn from a study of siplizumab effects on memory and regulatory T cells. This CDR3 spans 16 amino acids. Per the germline V gene, CDR1 is SGHNT and CDR2 is YENEEA. V gave up 4 bases and J gave up 2 bases; unmatched junction bases: 4. The study's findings and limits: Siplizumab significantly lowered the alloreactive sequences that could be traced to unstimulated CD4+ memory cells.

The clonotype originates from a human donor in good health. Sequenced material: naive CD4+ T cells sorted from blood. The chain recombines TRBV11-3 with TRBJ2-1, with TRBD2 identical over 11 bases. CDR3 amino acids: CASSSGLAGTYNEQFF. CDR3 sequence (DNA): TGTGCCAGCAGCTCAGGACTAGCGGGCACCTACAATGAGCAGTTCTTC.